Listed below are T cell receptor beta chains from one sample, sequenced in a study of blood T cell repertoires in COVID-19. Assay used: immunoSEQ multiplex PCR; TCRdb lists only in-frame clones, some missing. The sample has approximately 44,000 clones, around 83% seen once. The sample was peripheral blood. The receptor set was obtained from a human donor in a cohort sampled during active COVID-19. Each CDR3 is given with its conserved first and last residue. The D gene is left open where the match is weak. Rows give clone size only sometimes, using once, few, many, or a class for an expanded clone.

CDR3 DNA: TGTGCCAGCAGCGCGAGACAGACAGGGGTGGATGGCTACACCTTC
CDR3 protein: CASSARQTGVDGYTF
J gene: TRBJ1-2
V gene: TRBV9
clone size: .
D gene: TRBD1

CDR3 DNA: TGTGCCAGCAGCCAAGGCCAGGCACATAACTATGGCTACACCTTC
CDR3 protein: CASSQGQAHNYGYTF
J gene: TRBJ1-2
V gene: TRBV3-1/TRBV3-2
clone size: .
D gene: .

CDR3 DNA: TGTGCCAGCAATCAGGACAGGGCCTCCTACGAGCAGTACTTC
CDR3 protein: CASNQDRASYEQYF
J gene: TRBJ2-7
V gene: TRBV6-5
clone size: .
D gene: TRBD1

CDR3 DNA: TGTGCCAGCAGTTTAGCAGGGACAGAAGAGCAGTTCTTC
CDR3 protein: CASSLAGTEEQFF
J gene: TRBJ2-1
V gene: TRBV12-3/TRBV12-4
clone size: .
D gene: TRBD1

CDR3 DNA: TGCGCCAGCAGCCCGGACAGGGGGCGCTCCTATAATTCACCCCTCCACTTT
CDR3 protein: CASSPDRGRSYNSPLHF
J gene: TRBJ1-6
V gene: TRBV4-1
clone size: .
D gene: TRBD1

CDR3 DNA: TGTGCCAGCAGCACCCATCGACAGGGAAGCAATCAGCCCCAGCATTTT
CDR3 protein: CASSTHRQGSNQPQHF
J gene: TRBJ1-5
V gene: TRBV21-1
clone size: .
D gene: .

CDR3 DNA: TGTGCCAGCAGTGAAAGCGGAGTTCGTAGACCCGGGTGGAGCTCCTACGAGCAGTACTTC
CDR3 protein: CASSESGVRRPGWSSYEQYF
J gene: TRBJ2-7
V gene: TRBV6-1
clone size: .
D gene: .

CDR3 DNA: TGTGCCAGCACTCAACCGGGACACTTGTACAATGAGCAGTTCTTC
CDR3 protein: CASTQPGHLYNEQFF
J gene: TRBJ2-1
V gene: TRBV19
clone size: .
D gene: .

CDR3 DNA: TGTGCCAGCAGTTACTCGACTAGTTCGAGGATTTTT
CDR3 protein: CASSYSTSSRIF
J gene: TRBJ2-3
V gene: TRBV6-2/TRBV6-3
clone size: once
D gene: .

CDR3 DNA: TGTGCCAGCAGCGAACAGGGTAGCAATCAGCCCCAGCATTTT
CDR3 protein: CASSEQGSNQPQHF
J gene: TRBJ1-5
V gene: TRBV7-9
clone size: .
D gene: .

CDR3 DNA: TGTGCCAGCAGTGGCCTTAGCGGGGTGGAGACCCAGTACTTC
CDR3 protein: CASSGLSGVETQYF
J gene: TRBJ2-5
V gene: TRBV2
clone size: .
D gene: TRBD2

CDR3 DNA: TGTGCCATCAGTGAGCTGGGTTCCCAGGGGCTCGGAGGCTACACCTTC
CDR3 protein: CAISELGSQGLGGYTF
J gene: TRBJ1-2
V gene: TRBV10-3
clone size: .
D gene: .

CDR3 DNA: TGTGCCAGCAGCCCTTGGACTAGCGGGGACCAAGAGACCCAGTACTTC
CDR3 protein: CASSPWTSGDQETQYF
J gene: TRBJ2-5
V gene: TRBV13
clone size: .
D gene: TRBD2

CDR3 DNA: TGCGCCAGCAGCCAGATGGACAGGTATAACTATGGCTACACCTTC
CDR3 protein: CASSQMDRYNYGYTF
J gene: TRBJ1-2
V gene: TRBV4-1
clone size: few
D gene: TRBD1

CDR3 DNA: TGTGCCAGCCGCCGGGACAGGGTCGACATTCAGTACTTC
CDR3 protein: CASRRDRVDIQYF
J gene: TRBJ2-4
V gene: TRBV12-3/TRBV12-4
clone size: few
D gene: TRBD1

CDR3 DNA: TGTGCCAGCAGTGAATACGGACAGACCGGGGAGCTGTTTTTT
CDR3 protein: CASSEYGQTGELFF
J gene: TRBJ2-2
V gene: TRBV25-1
clone size: .
D gene: .

CDR3 DNA: TGTGCCAGCACATCACTCTCGAACACCGGGGAGCTGTTTTTT
CDR3 protein: CASTSLSNTGELFF
J gene: TRBJ2-2
V gene: TRBV11-2
clone size: .
D gene: .

CDR3 DNA: TGTGCCAGCAGCTTAGGGGGACAGGCCACAGATACGCAGTATTTT
CDR3 protein: CASSLGGQATDTQYF
J gene: TRBJ2-3
V gene: TRBV7-9
clone size: .
D gene: TRBD1

CDR3 DNA: TGTGCCAGCTTTCGGACAGGGGCCTCATCTGAAGCTTTCTTT
CDR3 protein: CASFRTGASSEAFF
J gene: TRBJ1-1
V gene: TRBV6-5
clone size: .
D gene: TRBD1

CDR3 DNA: TGTGCCAGCAGCCAAGAACACGCCCGTGGGCCTAGCGGAGACAATGAGCAGTTCTTC
CDR3 protein: CASSQEHARGPSGDNEQFF
J gene: TRBJ2-1
V gene: TRBV4-2
clone size: .
D gene: TRBD2

CDR3 DNA: TGCGCCAGCAGCCCGACCTTGGCGCGGACCTACGAGCAGTACTTC
CDR3 protein: CASSPTLARTYEQYF
J gene: TRBJ2-7
V gene: TRBV5-1
clone size: .
D gene: .

CDR3 DNA: TGTGCCTGGAGAAAGGACAGGGGGTCTTTCGAGCAGTACTTC
CDR3 protein: CAWRKDRGSFEQYF
J gene: TRBJ2-7
V gene: TRBV30
clone size: .
D gene: TRBD1

CDR3 DNA: TGTGCCAGCAGCAGTTACACCGGGGAGCTGTTTTTT
CDR3 protein: CASSSYTGELFF
J gene: TRBJ2-2
V gene: TRBV25-1
clone size: .
D gene: .

CDR3 DNA: TGTGCCAGCAGTATCAACAGGGCGGGTGGCTACACCTTC
CDR3 protein: CASSINRAGGYTF
J gene: TRBJ1-2
V gene: TRBV12-3/TRBV12-4
clone size: .
D gene: .

CDR3 DNA: TGTGCCAGCAGCTTAGCGGGGCCTAATGAAAAACTGTTTTTT
CDR3 protein: CASSLAGPNEKLFF
J gene: TRBJ1-4
V gene: TRBV7-8
clone size: .
D gene: .